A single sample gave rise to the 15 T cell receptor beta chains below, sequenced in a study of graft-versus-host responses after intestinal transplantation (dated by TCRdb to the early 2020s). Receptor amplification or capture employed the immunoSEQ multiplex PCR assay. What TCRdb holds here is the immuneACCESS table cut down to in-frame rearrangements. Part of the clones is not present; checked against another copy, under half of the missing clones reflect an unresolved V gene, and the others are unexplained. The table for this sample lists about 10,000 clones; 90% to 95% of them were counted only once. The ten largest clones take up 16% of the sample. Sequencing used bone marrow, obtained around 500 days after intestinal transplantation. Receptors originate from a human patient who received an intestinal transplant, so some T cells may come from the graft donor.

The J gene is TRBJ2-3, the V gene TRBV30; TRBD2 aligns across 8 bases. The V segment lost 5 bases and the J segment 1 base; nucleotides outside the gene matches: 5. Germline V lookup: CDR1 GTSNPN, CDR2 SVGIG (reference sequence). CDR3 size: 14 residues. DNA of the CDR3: TGTGCCTGGGGTTTACTAGCGGGCACAGATACGCAGTATTTT. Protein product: CAWGLLAGTDTQYF.

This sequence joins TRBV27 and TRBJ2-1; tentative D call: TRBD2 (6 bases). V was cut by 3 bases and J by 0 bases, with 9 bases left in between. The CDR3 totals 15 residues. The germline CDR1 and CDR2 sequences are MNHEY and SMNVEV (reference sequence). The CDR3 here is CASSLWEDSYNEQFF. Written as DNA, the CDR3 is TGTGCCAGCAGTTTGTGGGAGGACTCCTACAATGAGCAGTTCTTC.

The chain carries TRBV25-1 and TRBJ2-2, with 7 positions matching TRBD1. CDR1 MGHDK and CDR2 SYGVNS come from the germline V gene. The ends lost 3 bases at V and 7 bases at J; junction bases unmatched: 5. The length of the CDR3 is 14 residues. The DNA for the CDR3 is TGTGCCAGCAGTGACCAGACAGGGATCGGGGAGCTGTTTTTT. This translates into CASSDQTGIGELFF.

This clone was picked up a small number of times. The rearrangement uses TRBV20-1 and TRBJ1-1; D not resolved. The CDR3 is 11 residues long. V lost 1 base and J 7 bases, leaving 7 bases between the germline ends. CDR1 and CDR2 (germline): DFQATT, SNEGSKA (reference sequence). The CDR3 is CSARGPLEAFF. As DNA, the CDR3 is TGCAGTGCTAGAGGACCCCTTGAAGCTTTCTTT.

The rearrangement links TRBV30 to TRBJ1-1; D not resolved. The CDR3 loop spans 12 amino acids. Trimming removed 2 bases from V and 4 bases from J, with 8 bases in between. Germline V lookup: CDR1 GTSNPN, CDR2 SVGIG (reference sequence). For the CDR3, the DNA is TGTGCCTGGAGTACGGGAGGCACTGAAGCTTTCTTT. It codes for CAWSTGGTEAFF.

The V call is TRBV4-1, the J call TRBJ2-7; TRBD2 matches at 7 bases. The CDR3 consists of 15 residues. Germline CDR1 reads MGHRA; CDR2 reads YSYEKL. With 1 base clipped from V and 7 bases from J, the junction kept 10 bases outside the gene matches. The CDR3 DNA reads TGCGCCAGCAGCCAAGGCCTAGCGGTGAGTAGAGAGCAGTACTTC. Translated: CASSQGLAVSREQYF.

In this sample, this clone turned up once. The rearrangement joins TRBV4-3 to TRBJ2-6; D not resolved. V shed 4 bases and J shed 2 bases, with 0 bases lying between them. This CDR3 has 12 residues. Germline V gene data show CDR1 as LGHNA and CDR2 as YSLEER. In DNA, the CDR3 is TGCGCCAGCAGCCCTGGGGCCAACGTCCTGACTTTC. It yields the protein CASSPGANVLTF.

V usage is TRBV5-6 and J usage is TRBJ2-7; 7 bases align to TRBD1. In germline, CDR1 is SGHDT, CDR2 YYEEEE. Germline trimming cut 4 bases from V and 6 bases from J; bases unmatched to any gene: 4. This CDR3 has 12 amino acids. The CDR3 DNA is TGTGCCAGCAGCCGTAGGGGGCGCGAGCAGTACTTC. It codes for CASSRRGREQYF.

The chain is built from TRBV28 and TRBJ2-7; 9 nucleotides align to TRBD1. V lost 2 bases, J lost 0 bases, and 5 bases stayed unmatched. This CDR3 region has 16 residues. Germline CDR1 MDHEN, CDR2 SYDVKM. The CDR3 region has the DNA TGTGCCAGCAGTTTAAGGACAGGGGCCCTCTCCTACGAGCAGTACTTC. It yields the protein CASSLRTGALSYEQYF. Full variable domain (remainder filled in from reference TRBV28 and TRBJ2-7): DVKVTQSSRYLVKRTGEKVFLECVQDMDHENMFWYRQDPGLGLRLIYFSYDVKMKEKGDIPEGYSVSREKKERFSLILESASTNQTSMYLCASSLRTGALSYEQYFGPGTRLTVT.

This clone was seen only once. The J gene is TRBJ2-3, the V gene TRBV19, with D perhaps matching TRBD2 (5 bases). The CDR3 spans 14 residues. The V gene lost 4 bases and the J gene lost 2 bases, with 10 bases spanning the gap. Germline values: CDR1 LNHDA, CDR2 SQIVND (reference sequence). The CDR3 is CASSKGGYTDTQYF. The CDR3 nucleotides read TGTGCCAGTAGTAAGGGCGGGTACACAGATACGCAGTATTTT.

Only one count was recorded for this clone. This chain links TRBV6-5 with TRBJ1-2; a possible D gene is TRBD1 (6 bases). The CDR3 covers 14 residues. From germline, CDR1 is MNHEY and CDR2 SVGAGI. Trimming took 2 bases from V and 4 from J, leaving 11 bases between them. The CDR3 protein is CASSYVGGLYGYTF. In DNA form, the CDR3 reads TGTGCCAGCAGTTACGTGGGGGGGCTCTATGGCTACACCTTC.

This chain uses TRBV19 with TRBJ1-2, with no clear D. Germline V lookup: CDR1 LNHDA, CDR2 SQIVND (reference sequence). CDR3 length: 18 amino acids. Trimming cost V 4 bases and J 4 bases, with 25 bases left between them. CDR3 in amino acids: CASSTLGPTPEESYGYTF. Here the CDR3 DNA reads TGTGCCAGTAGTACCCTCGGGCCTACGCCCGAGGAGAGCTATGGCTACACCTTC.

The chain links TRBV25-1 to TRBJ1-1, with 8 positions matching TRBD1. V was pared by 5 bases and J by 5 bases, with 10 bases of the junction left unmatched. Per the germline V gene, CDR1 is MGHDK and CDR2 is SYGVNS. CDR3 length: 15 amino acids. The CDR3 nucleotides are TGTGCCAGCAGTCCCCACAGGGGGGCGAGGACTGAAGCTTTCTTT. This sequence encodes CASSPHRGARTEAFF.

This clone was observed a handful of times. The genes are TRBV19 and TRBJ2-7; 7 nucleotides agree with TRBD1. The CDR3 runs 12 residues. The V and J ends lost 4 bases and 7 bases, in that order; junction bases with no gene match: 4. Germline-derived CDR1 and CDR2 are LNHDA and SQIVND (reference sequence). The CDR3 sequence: CASSTRDSEQYF. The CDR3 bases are TGTGCCAGTAGTACTCGGGACAGTGAGCAGTACTTC. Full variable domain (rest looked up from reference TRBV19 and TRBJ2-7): DGGITQSPKYLFRKEGQNVTLSCEQNLNHDAMYWYRQDPGQGLRLIYYSQIVNDFQKGDIAEGYSVSREKKESFPLTVTSAQKNPTAFYLCASSTRDSEQYFGPGTRLTVT.

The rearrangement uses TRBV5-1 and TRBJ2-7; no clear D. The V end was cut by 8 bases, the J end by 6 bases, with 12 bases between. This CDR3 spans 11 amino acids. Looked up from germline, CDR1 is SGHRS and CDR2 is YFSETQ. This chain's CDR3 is CASFGSGEQYF. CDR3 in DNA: TGCGCCAGTTTCGGAAGTGGCGAGCAGTACTTC.